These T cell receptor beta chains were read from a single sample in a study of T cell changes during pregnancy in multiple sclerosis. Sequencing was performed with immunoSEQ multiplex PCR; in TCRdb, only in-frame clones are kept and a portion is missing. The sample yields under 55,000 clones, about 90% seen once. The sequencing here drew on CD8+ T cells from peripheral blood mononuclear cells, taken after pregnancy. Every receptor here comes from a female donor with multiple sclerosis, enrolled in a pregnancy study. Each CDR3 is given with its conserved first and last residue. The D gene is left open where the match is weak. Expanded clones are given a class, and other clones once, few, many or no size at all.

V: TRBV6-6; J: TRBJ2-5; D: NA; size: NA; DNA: TGTGCCAGCAGCGCCGGGACACAAGAGACCCAGTACTTC; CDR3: CASSAGTQETQYF
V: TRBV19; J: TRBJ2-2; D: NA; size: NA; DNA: TGTGCCAGTAGTATTGGACTCCTCGGGGAGCTGTTTTTT; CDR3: CASSIGLLGELFF
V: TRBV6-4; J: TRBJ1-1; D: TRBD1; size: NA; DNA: TGTGCCAGCAGTGAACGACAGGGGGGGACTGAAGCTTTCTTT; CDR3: CASSERQGGTEAFF
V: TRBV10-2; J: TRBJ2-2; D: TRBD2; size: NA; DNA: TGCGCCAGCAGTGAGCCCGCGGGGGGCTACGCTAGGTCCCCGAACACCGGGGAGCTGTTTTTT; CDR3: CASSEPAGGYARSPNTGELFF
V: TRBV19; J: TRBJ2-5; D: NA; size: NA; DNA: TGTGCCAGTAGTCAGGGAACAGAGACCCAGTACTTC; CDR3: CASSQGTETQYF
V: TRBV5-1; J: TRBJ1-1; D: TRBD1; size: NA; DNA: TGCGCCAGCAGCTTGGGACAGGGGATGAACACTGAAGCTTTCTTT; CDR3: CASSLGQGMNTEAFF
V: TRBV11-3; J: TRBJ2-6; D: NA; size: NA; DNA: TGTGCCAGCAGTCCCCCCCCCGGCTCTGGGGCCAACGTCCTGACTTTC; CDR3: CASSPPPGSGANVLTF
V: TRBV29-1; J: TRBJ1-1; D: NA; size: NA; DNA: TGCAGCGTAAGAATAACCGGGACAATGAACACTGAAGCTTTCTTT; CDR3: CSVRITGTMNTEAFF
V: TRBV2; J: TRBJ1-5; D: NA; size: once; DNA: TGTGCCAGCAGGGGCGGGACGGACTACAATCAGCCCCAGCATTTT; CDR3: CASRGGTDYNQPQHF
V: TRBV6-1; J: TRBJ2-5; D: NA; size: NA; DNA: TGTGCCAGCGCCCGGTACCAAGAGACCCAGTACTTC; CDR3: CASARYQETQYF
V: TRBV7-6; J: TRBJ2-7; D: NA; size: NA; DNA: TGTGCCAGCAGCTTAGTGACAGATACCTACGAGCAGTACTTC; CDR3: CASSLVTDTYEQYF
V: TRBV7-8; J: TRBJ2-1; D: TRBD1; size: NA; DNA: TGTGCCAGCACCACCCCCGAGGGACAGGGGGCAGAGGAGCAGTTCTTC; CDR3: CASTTPEGQGAEEQFF
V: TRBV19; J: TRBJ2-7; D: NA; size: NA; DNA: TGTGCCAGTAGTCCCCTTCAGGACAGCCCCTACGAGCAGTACTTC; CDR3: CASSPLQDSPYEQYF
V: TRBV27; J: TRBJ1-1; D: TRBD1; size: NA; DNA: TGTGCCAGCAGTTTAACTACGCAGGGGGTTTCTACTGAAGCTTTCTTT; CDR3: CASSLTTQGVSTEAFF
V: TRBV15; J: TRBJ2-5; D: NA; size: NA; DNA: TGTGCCACCAGCAGTGAGGGTCAAGAGACCCAGTACTTC; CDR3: CATSSEGQETQYF
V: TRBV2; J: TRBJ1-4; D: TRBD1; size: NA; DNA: TGTGCCAGCAGTGTCCCGGGACAGGTGATTGTGGCTAATGAAAAACTGTTTTTT; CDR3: CASSVPGQVIVANEKLFF
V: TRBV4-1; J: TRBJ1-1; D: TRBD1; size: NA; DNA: TGCGCCAGCAGCCTTCGACAGGGATTGAACACTGAAGCTTTCTTT; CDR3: CASSLRQGLNTEAFF
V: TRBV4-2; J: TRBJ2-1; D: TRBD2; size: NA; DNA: TGTGCCAGCAGCCAAGAGGAGGGGACTAGCGATGAGCAGTTCTTC; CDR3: CASSQEEGTSDEQFF
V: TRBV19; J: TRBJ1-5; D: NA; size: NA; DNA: TGTGCCAGTGCCAACCCCCGGACAGTTGATCAGCCCCAGCATTTT; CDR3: CASANPRTVDQPQHF
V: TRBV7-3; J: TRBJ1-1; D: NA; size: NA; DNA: TGTGCCAGCAGCTTAACGGGAGGAACTGAAGCTTTCTTT; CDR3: CASSLTGGTEAFF
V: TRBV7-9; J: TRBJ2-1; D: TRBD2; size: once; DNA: TGTGCCAGCAGCTTCGAGAGCGGGGCGTACAATGAGCAGTTCTTC; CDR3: CASSFESGAYNEQFF
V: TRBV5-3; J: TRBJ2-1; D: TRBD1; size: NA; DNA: TGTGCCAGAAGCTTGTGGACAGGCCTACAGAATGAGCAGTTCTTC; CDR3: CARSLWTGLQNEQFF
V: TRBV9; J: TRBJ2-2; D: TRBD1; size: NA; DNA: TGTGCCAGCAGCGTAGGGGGACAGGGGGCTACCGGGGAGCTGTTTTTT; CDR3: CASSVGGQGATGELFF
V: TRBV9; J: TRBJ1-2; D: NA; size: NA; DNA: TGTGCCAGCAGCGTAGGACAGGACAACCTACTTTATGGCTACACCTTC; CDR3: CASSVGQDNLLYGYTF
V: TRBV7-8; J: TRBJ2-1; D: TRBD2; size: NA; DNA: TGTGCCAGCAGCTTAGCCGGCGGGGGGGGATCGGTTGAGCAGTTCTTC; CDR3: CASSLAGGGGSVEQFF
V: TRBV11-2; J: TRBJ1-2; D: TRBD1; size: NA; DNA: TGTGCCAGCAGCTTAGGGGACAGGGATGGCTACACCTTC; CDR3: CASSLGDRDGYTF
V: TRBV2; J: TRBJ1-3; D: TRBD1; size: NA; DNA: TGTGCCAGCAGCTCCACCGGGACAGGGGGAAACACCATATATTTT; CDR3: CASSSTGTGGNTIYF
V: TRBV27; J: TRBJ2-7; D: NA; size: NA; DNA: TGTGCCAGCCGCCCGAGGGCCGGCTACGAGCAGTACTTC; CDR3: CASRPRAGYEQYF
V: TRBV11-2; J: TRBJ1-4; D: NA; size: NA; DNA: TGTGCCAGCAGCTTATCTCGAGACAGAGAAAAACTGTTTTTT; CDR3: CASSLSRDREKLFF
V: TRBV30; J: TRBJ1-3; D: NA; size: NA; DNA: TGTGCCTCTCAGGCCGAACTTGGAAACACCATATATTTT; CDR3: CASQAELGNTIYF
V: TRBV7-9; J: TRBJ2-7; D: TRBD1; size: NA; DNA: TGTGCCAGCCAAGACCGGGACAGGGGATCGCACGAGCAGTACTTC; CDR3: CASQDRDRGSHEQYF
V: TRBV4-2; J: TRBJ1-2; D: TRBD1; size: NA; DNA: TGTGCCAGCAGCCAACAAACCGGGACAGCCTATGGCTACACCTTC; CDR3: CASSQQTGTAYGYTF
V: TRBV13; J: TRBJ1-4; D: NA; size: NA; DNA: TGTGCCAGCAGCTTGGGCCCTACAGGATCTGCAACTAATGAAAAACTGTTTTTT; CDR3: CASSLGPTGSATNEKLFF
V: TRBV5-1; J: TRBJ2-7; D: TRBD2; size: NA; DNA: TGCGCCAGCAACCTAGCGGGGGGCCTCGACGAGCAGTACTTC; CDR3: CASNLAGGLDEQYF
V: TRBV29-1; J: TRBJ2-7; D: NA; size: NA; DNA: TGCAGCGCCCACTCCTCCTACGAGCAGTACTTC; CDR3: CSAHSSYEQYF
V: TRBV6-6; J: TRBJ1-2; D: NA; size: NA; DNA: TGTGCCAGCAGTTACGGGGACAACGGCTACACCTTC; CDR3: CASSYGDNGYTF
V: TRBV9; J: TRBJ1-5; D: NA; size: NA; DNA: TGTGCCAGCACCCGTAGTGGGGCCCCCAATCAGCCCCAGCATTTT; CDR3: CASTRSGAPNQPQHF
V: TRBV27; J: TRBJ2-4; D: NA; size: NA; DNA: TGTGCCAGCAGTTTGACCCGGGGAGACCTCAAAAACATTCAGTACTTC; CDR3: CASSLTRGDLKNIQYF
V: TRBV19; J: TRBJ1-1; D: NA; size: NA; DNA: TGTGCCAGTACCCCGGGGGGGGGTGGCACTGAAGCTTTCTTT; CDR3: CASTPGGGGTEAFF
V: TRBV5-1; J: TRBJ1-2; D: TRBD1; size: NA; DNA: TGCGCCAGCAGCTTGGACAGGGGGGCCTATGGCTACACCTTC; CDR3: CASSLDRGAYGYTF
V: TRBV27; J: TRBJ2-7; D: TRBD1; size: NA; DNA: TGTGCCAGCAGTTTATCGGGACAGGGGGCAAACGAGCAGTACTTC; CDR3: CASSLSGQGANEQYF
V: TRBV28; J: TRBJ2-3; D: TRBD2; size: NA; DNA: TGTGCCAGCAGTTCACTAGCGGCCAACCTCACAGATACGCAGTATTTT; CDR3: CASSSLAANLTDTQYF
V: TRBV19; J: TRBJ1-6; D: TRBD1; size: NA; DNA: TGTGCCAGTAGTCTAAAGACAGGGGGGAATTCACCCCTCCACTTT; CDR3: CASSLKTGGNSPLHF
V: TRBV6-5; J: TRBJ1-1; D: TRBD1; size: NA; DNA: TGTGCCAGCAGTTACTCGACAGGGGTGAACACTGAAGCTTTCTTT; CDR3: CASSYSTGVNTEAFF
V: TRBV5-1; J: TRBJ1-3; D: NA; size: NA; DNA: TGCGCCAGCGGCCGGGAGAACGCTGGAAACACCATATATTTT; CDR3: CASGRENAGNTIYF
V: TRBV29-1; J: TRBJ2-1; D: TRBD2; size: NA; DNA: TGCAGCGTGCAACTAGCGACTAGCTCCTACAATGAGCAGTTCTTC; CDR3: CSVQLATSSYNEQFF
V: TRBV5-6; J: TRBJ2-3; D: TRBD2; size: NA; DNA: TGTGCCAGCAGCTGGACGGGGGGGGGAACGCAGTATTTT; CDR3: CASSWTGGGTQYF
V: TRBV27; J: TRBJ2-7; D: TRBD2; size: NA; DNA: TGTGCCAGCAGTTTATCCGGGGGGACCTACGAGCAGTACTTC; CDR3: CASSLSGGTYEQYF